Listed below are T cell receptor beta chains from one sample, sequenced in a study of shared clonotypes between healthy human individuals. Libraries were prepared by immunoSEQ multiplex PCR; TCRdb keeps only in-frame clonotypes and omits some of them. Of just over 2,000,000 clones in the sample, roughly 96% were seen once. The specimen sequenced was naive CD4+ T cells sorted from blood. Source of these receptors: a man between 18 and 29 years old in good health. Both conserved end residues are trimmed from each CDR3. Each record gives: clone size, J gene, V gene, CDR3 protein. Clone size is stated in some rows and not others, as once, few, many or a class when expanded.

NA TRBJ1-2 TRBV6-5 ASSLLIGGSYGYT
NA TRBJ2-1 TRBV2 ASSLMAGGNEQF
NA TRBJ2-3 TRBV5-1 ASSTSGTDTQY
NA TRBJ1-4 TRBV2 ASSTGGTTNEKLF
NA TRBJ2-3 TRBV5-1 ASSLSDGRGSTDTQY
NA TRBJ1-3 TRBV19 ASSSNHRGQNSGNTIY
once TRBJ1-1 TRBV7-9 ASSQRQGALTEAF
NA TRBJ2-2 TRBV6-1 ASSEWGTGELF
NA TRBJ2-2 TRBV2 ASRILAANTGELF
NA TRBJ1-2 TRBV6-1 ASTTRDGTNYGYT
NA TRBJ2-1 TRBV30 AWTGLAGYNEQF
NA TRBJ2-2 TRBV11-3 ASSSYVQGNDTGELF
NA TRBJ2-3 TRBV6-6 ASGDGTQY
NA TRBJ2-7 TRBV5-1 ASSFSAGSAYEQY
NA TRBJ1-6 TRBV18 ASSIDSENSPLH
NA TRBJ2-2 TRBV30 AWRGDFYTGELF
NA TRBJ1-5 TRBV5-1 ASSLGGGGPQH
NA TRBJ2-2 TRBV28 ASSTPGGGLTGELF
NA TRBJ2-7 TRBV4-1 ASSQVGLGVYEQY
NA TRBJ1-1 TRBV6-5 ASTKTGNTEAF
NA TRBJ2-1 TRBV9 ASSVAGTREWGEQF
NA TRBJ1-5 TRBV19 ATLDLARGDSNQPQH
NA TRBJ1-5 TRBV6-5 ASSYGGPHQPQH
NA TRBJ2-2 TRBV7-3 ASSFRAGWPGELF
NA TRBJ1-2 TRBV5-5 ASSLAGDGFYGYT
NA TRBJ2-3 TRBV30 AWSQLLGRGNTQY
NA TRBJ1-3 TRBV6-5 ASLATVGSGNTIY
NA TRBJ2-5 TRBV6-5 ASSYSKLVRETQY
NA TRBJ1-2 TRBV18 ASRDSENYGYT
NA TRBJ1-3 TRBV18 ASSHPGQSSGNTIY
NA TRBJ2-1 TRBV9 ASSPGTAGSEQF
NA TRBJ2-3 TRBV28 ASSSSHLAGWTDTQY
NA TRBJ2-5 TRBV6-4 ASSDGTEAETQY
NA TRBJ1-1 TRBV7-2 ASRTRTENTEAF
NA TRBJ2-7 TRBV2 AIPYGDRSSSYEQY
NA TRBJ2-7 TRBV25-1 ASSECPDGQTLCEQY
NA TRBJ1-1 TRBV18 ASSSGYSGAEAF
NA TRBJ1-2 TRBV5-1 ASSLGTGVYGYT
once TRBJ2-7 TRBV5-1 ASSVETGVREQY
NA TRBJ2-2 TRBV5-1 ASSLQTGPNTGELF
once TRBJ2-3 TRBV10-3 AISDPGTSGRDTQY
NA TRBJ1-6 TRBV27 ASSLAAGDNSPLH
NA TRBJ1-1 TRBV28 ASRRSSNTEAF
NA TRBJ1-5 TRBV21-1 ASQGRINQPQH
NA TRBJ1-1 TRBV18 ASSSIQGGTEAF
NA TRBJ2-7 TRBV6-6 ASNSGYEQY
NA TRBJ2-4 TRBV11-3 ASSLDGMIQY
NA TRBJ2-7 TRBV7-9 ASSLGLAGYEQY
NA TRBJ1-5 TRBV6-1 ASSEVGSFAGQPQH
few TRBJ2-5 TRBV28 ARSPRGWLETQY
NA TRBJ2-5 TRBV5-1 ASSLSGVSETQY